This is a list of T cell receptor beta chains from one sample in a study of cytomegalovirus exposure and HLA in healthy donors. Method: immunoSEQ multiplex PCR; TCRdb's copy keeps in-frame clones and lacks some. The sample lists 200,000 to 250,000 clones, more than 75% occurring once. Sequencing was performed on PBMCs. The receptors shown here come from a woman younger than 30 in good health and CMV-seropositive. Both conserved end residues are part of each CDR3. A D gene is named only where the DNA matches it firmly. Size is stated for part of the rows, as once, few or many counts, or as a class when the clone is expanded.

v_call: TRBV5-1; d_call: TRBD1; j_call: TRBJ2-5; clone_size: -; cdr3_nt: TGCGCCAGCAGCGCCTCGGACAGGGTGGGAGAGACCCAGTACTTC; cdr3_aa: CASSASDRVGETQYF
v_call: TRBV19; d_call: TRBD1; j_call: TRBJ1-1; clone_size: -; cdr3_nt: TGTGCCAGTAGTTGGGGACAGTTGAACACTGAAGCTTTCTTT; cdr3_aa: CASSWGQLNTEAFF
v_call: TRBV19; d_call: TRBD1; j_call: TRBJ2-7; clone_size: -; cdr3_nt: TGTGCCAGTAGTTCGGGAACCGGGACAGGTTCCTACGAGCAGTACTTC; cdr3_aa: CASSSGTGTGSYEQYF
v_call: TRBV5-6; d_call: -; j_call: TRBJ1-2; clone_size: -; cdr3_nt: TGTGCCAGCAGCCCAGGGATTTCGGGCGGCTACACCTTC; cdr3_aa: CASSPGISGGYTF
v_call: TRBV9; d_call: -; j_call: TRBJ1-1; clone_size: -; cdr3_nt: TGTGCCAGCAGCACACCAGGGGAGGGGGTCACTGAAGCTTTCTTT; cdr3_aa: CASSTPGEGVTEAFF
v_call: TRBV7-7; d_call: TRBD2; j_call: TRBJ2-1; clone_size: -; cdr3_nt: TGTGCTAGCAGCTCTAGCGGGAGACACAATGAGCAGTTCTTC; cdr3_aa: CASSSSGRHNEQFF
v_call: TRBV6-5; d_call: TRBD2; j_call: TRBJ2-7; clone_size: -; cdr3_nt: TGTGCCAGCAGTTACCTCACCGGGACTAAAGGTGTCGAGCAGTACTTC; cdr3_aa: CASSYLTGTKGVEQYF
v_call: TRBV18; d_call: TRBD1; j_call: TRBJ1-1; clone_size: -; cdr3_nt: TGTGCCAGCTCCCCAGGGACAGGAATGAACACTGAAGCTTTCTTT; cdr3_aa: CASSPGTGMNTEAFF
v_call: TRBV30; d_call: -; j_call: TRBJ2-7; clone_size: -; cdr3_nt: TGTGCCTGGCCCTCTACGAGAGCCGTGCGTGAGCAGTACTTC; cdr3_aa: CAWPSTRAVREQYF
v_call: TRBV7-2; d_call: -; j_call: TRBJ1-1; clone_size: -; cdr3_nt: TGTGCCAGCAGCTTACAAAGTTCAGGGTCCGCTGAAGCTTTCTTT; cdr3_aa: CASSLQSSGSAEAFF
v_call: TRBV5-1; d_call: -; j_call: TRBJ2-7; clone_size: few; cdr3_nt: TGCGCCAGCAGCTTTGGCCTAGACAGGGAGCAGTACTTC; cdr3_aa: CASSFGLDREQYF
v_call: TRBV27; d_call: TRBD2; j_call: TRBJ2-1; clone_size: once; cdr3_nt: TGTGCCAGCAGTTCCTCTAGCGGGAGGGCCATCGATGAGCAGTTCTTC; cdr3_aa: CASSSSSGRAIDEQFF
v_call: TRBV28; d_call: TRBD2; j_call: TRBJ2-4; clone_size: -; cdr3_nt: TGTGCCAGCATTGGGGAGGGTAGCGGAAACATTCAGTACTTC; cdr3_aa: CASIGEGSGNIQYF
v_call: TRBV5-1; d_call: -; j_call: TRBJ2-6; clone_size: once; cdr3_nt: TGCGCCAGCAGCTTGGACAGGCCCATCTCTGGGGCCAACGTCCTGACTTTC; cdr3_aa: CASSLDRPISGANVLTF
v_call: TRBV5-1; d_call: -; j_call: TRBJ2-7; clone_size: -; cdr3_nt: TGCGCCAGCAGCTTGGGGGCTAACTACGAGCAGTACTTC; cdr3_aa: CASSLGANYEQYF
v_call: TRBV11-2; d_call: TRBD2; j_call: TRBJ2-1; clone_size: -; cdr3_nt: TGTGCCAGCAGCTTAATCAGCGGGACCTACAATGAGCAGTTCTTC; cdr3_aa: CASSLISGTYNEQFF
v_call: TRBV4-1; d_call: -; j_call: TRBJ1-2; clone_size: -; cdr3_nt: TGCGCCAGCAGCCACCCGGCGGGGGGGAGTCCCTGTGGCTACACCTTC; cdr3_aa: CASSHPAGGSPCGYTF
v_call: TRBV7-6; d_call: -; j_call: TRBJ2-7; clone_size: -; cdr3_nt: TGTGCCAGCAGCCCAGTAGGAGGGGAGGGACACTACGAGCAGTACTTC; cdr3_aa: CASSPVGGEGHYEQYF
v_call: TRBV19; d_call: -; j_call: TRBJ2-1; clone_size: -; cdr3_nt: TGTGCCAGTAACCAGGGCAGCTCCTACAATGAGCAGTTCTTC; cdr3_aa: CASNQGSSYNEQFF
v_call: TRBV5-4; d_call: -; j_call: TRBJ1-4; clone_size: once; cdr3_nt: TGTGCCAGCAGCCCCCGGGCAGGTCGGGGGGAAAAACTGTTTTTT; cdr3_aa: CASSPRAGRGEKLFF
v_call: TRBV7-9; d_call: TRBD1; j_call: TRBJ1-1; clone_size: -; cdr3_nt: TGTGCCAGCAGCTTTGGGACAGTGTGGAGCACTGAAGCTTTCTTT; cdr3_aa: CASSFGTVWSTEAFF
v_call: TRBV28; d_call: -; j_call: TRBJ1-2; clone_size: few; cdr3_nt: TGTGCCAGCAGTGTACGCGGGGTTCGTGAAGACACCTTC; cdr3_aa: CASSVRGVREDTF
v_call: TRBV4-1; d_call: -; j_call: TRBJ1-2; clone_size: -; cdr3_nt: TGCGCCAGCAGCCAAGATGACCGGGAGGCTAACTATGGCTACACCTTC; cdr3_aa: CASSQDDREANYGYTF
v_call: TRBV5-6; d_call: -; j_call: TRBJ1-5; clone_size: -; cdr3_nt: TGTGCCAGCAGCTTTCGGGGGATCTCTAATCAGCCCCAGCATTTT; cdr3_aa: CASSFRGISNQPQHF
v_call: TRBV27; d_call: TRBD2; j_call: TRBJ2-2; clone_size: -; cdr3_nt: TGTGCCAGCAGGGGGCTAGCGGACAACACCGGGGAGCTGTTTTTT; cdr3_aa: CASRGLADNTGELFF
v_call: TRBV23-1; d_call: TRBD2; j_call: TRBJ2-7; clone_size: -; cdr3_nt: TGCGCCAGCAGTCCTAGAACTAGCGGGAGTCACGAGCAGTACTTC; cdr3_aa: CASSPRTSGSHEQYF
v_call: TRBV27; d_call: TRBD2; j_call: TRBJ2-1; clone_size: -; cdr3_nt: TGTGCCAGCAGTCCCGGGACTAGCGGGACCTACAATGAGCAGTTCTTC; cdr3_aa: CASSPGTSGTYNEQFF
v_call: TRBV28; d_call: TRBD2; j_call: TRBJ2-5; clone_size: -; cdr3_nt: TGTGCCGTCCTAGCGGAGGGTGGGAAGACCCAGTACTTC; cdr3_aa: CAVLAEGGKTQYF
v_call: TRBV5-1; d_call: TRBD1; j_call: TRBJ2-7; clone_size: -; cdr3_nt: TGCGCCAGCAGCTCCGGGACAGGGGGCGAGCAGTACTTC; cdr3_aa: CASSSGTGGEQYF
v_call: TRBV9; d_call: -; j_call: TRBJ2-4; clone_size: few; cdr3_nt: TGTGCCAGCAGCGTAAATTGGCGGGACATTCAGTACTTC; cdr3_aa: CASSVNWRDIQYF
v_call: TRBV6-1; d_call: -; j_call: TRBJ1-2; clone_size: -; cdr3_nt: TGTGCCAGCAGTGAAGGGAAAGTATACCGGAGAGGCTACACCTTC; cdr3_aa: CASSEGKVYRRGYTF
v_call: TRBV6-5; d_call: -; j_call: TRBJ2-7; clone_size: -; cdr3_nt: TGTGCCAGCAGTTACGGCGACCGGGGAACCTACGAGCAGTACTTC; cdr3_aa: CASSYGDRGTYEQYF
v_call: TRBV27; d_call: -; j_call: TRBJ2-5; clone_size: -; cdr3_nt: TGTGCCAGCAGTTGGCAGGGTGGCCAAGAGACCCAGTACTTC; cdr3_aa: CASSWQGGQETQYF
v_call: TRBV27; d_call: -; j_call: TRBJ1-5; clone_size: -; cdr3_nt: TGTGCCAGCAGCCTCGGGGGGCGCAATCAGCCCCAGCATTTT; cdr3_aa: CASSLGGRNQPQHF
v_call: TRBV6-1; d_call: -; j_call: TRBJ1-1; clone_size: -; cdr3_nt: TGTGCCAGCAGTGAAGCGAGGGGAGGGGACACTGAAGCTTTCTTT; cdr3_aa: CASSEARGGDTEAFF
v_call: TRBV5-6; d_call: TRBD2; j_call: TRBJ2-5; clone_size: -; cdr3_nt: TGTGCCAGCAGCTACGGACTAGCGGGAGGGCAAGAGACCCAGTACTTC; cdr3_aa: CASSYGLAGGQETQYF